The 4 T cell receptor beta chains presented below share a single source sample, sequenced in a study of T cell changes during pregnancy in multiple sclerosis. Clones were read by immunoSEQ multiplex PCR, and TCRdb kept only the in-frame ones, dropping some. The table records about 68,000 clones, 90% of them present only once. The source material was peripheral blood, sampled in the third trimester of pregnancy. These receptors were collected from a female donor with multiple sclerosis, enrolled in a pregnancy study.

V is TRBV19 and J is TRBJ2-1; 9 bases fit TRBD2. CDR3 length: 17 residues. V gave up 5 bases and J gave up 4 bases; unmatched junction bases: 12. From germline, CDR1 is LNHDA and CDR2 SQIVND (reference sequence). The CDR3 DNA sequence: TGTGCCAGTAGTTCAGCGGGGGGACCTATCTATTACAATGAGCAGTTCTTC. It encodes CASSSAGGPIYYNEQFF.

This chain joins TRBV15 and TRBJ2-7; TRBD1 is a possible D gene (6 bases). V was clipped by 7 bases and J by 3 bases, with 22 bases between them. CDR1 LNHNV and CDR2 YYDKDF come from the germline V gene (reference sequence). The CDR3 has 16 residues. Here the CDR3 DNA reads TGTGCCACCACCAAAAGAAAGGGGGTCAGGATCTACGAGCAGTACTTC. Protein: CATTKRKGVRIYEQYF.

A note on this clone: One junction end does not reproduce the germline sequence, and a read error may be involved. This chain connects TRBV5-6 to TRBJ2-1; D possibly corresponds to TRBD1 (7 bases). The germline V gene encodes CDR1 SGHDT and CDR2 YYEEEE. This CDR3 is 11 amino acids long. The CDR3 DNA reads as TGTGCCAGCAGCGGAGGGACAGTTCCCCTCTTC. Protein sequence: CASSGGTVPLF.

The chain joins TRBV4-1 to TRBJ1-1; possible D gene TRBD1, 5 bases. This CDR3 region has 14 residues. Germline CDR1 MGHRA, CDR2 YSYEKL. V was pared by 1 base and J by 10 bases, with 16 bases between. The CDR3 is CASSQGTGQYLAFF. The DNA for the CDR3 is TGCGCCAGCAGCCAAGGAACAGGACAATATCTAGCTTTCTTT.